These 14 T cell receptor beta chains originate from one sample sequenced in a study of shared clonotypes between healthy human individuals. Data came from immunoSEQ multiplex PCR; TCRdb stores just in-frame clones and leaves some out. The sample has about 2.3 million clones, 85% to 95% seen once. Sequencing was performed on naive CD4+ T cells from PBMCs. Indicated subset: CD45RA+ positively selected. The origin of the receptors is a man between 18 and 29 years old in good health. Some clones in this sample may be carry-over from other donors' samples.

The V and J genes are TRBV5-6 and TRBJ2-3, with D tentatively TRBD1 or TRBD2 (5 bases each). This CDR3 comprises 17 residues. Trimming took 1 base from V and 0 from J, leaving 15 bases between them. CDR1 SGHDT and CDR2 YYEEEE come from the germline V gene. DNA for the CDR3: TGTGCCAGCAGCTTGTCGGGACGGATTCTCAGCACAGATACGCAGTATTTT. This encodes CASSLSGRILSTDTQYF.

This chain connects TRBV7-2 to TRBJ1-1, with a possible D match to TRBD1 (5 bases). Trimming took 5 bases from V and 11 from J, leaving 15 bases between them. CDR1 is SGHTA, CDR2 FQGNSA, per germline. The CDR3 is made up of 12 amino acids. Written as DNA, the CDR3 is TGTGCCAGCAGCGGATCGAGGGGTAGGGCTTTCTTT. It is translated as CASSGSRGRAFF.

The chain is built from TRBV7-9 and TRBJ1-5; D is perhaps TRBD1 (6 bases). The CDR3 has 12 amino acids. V was trimmed by 4 bases and J by 11 bases, leaving 12 bases between them. Germline V gene lookup returns CDR1 SEHNR and CDR2 FQNEAQ (reference sequence). This CDR3 is CASSSDSFTQHF. CDR3 nucleotide sequence: TGTGCCAGCAGCTCGGACAGTTTTACCCAGCATTTT.

The rearrangement links TRBV7-6 to TRBJ1-1, with 9 bases lining up with TRBD1. Germline V gives CDR1 SGHVS, CDR2 FNYEAQ. The CDR3 has 14 amino acids. Losses at the gene ends were 5 bases for V and 8 bases for J; bases not matched to a gene: 9. The CDR3 loop reads CASSTTRQGGEAFF. The CDR3 DNA is TGTGCCAGCAGCACCACCCGACAGGGGGGAGAAGCTTTCTTT.

V and J are TRBV27 and TRBJ1-4; TRBD1 matches 8 bases. J gave up 7 bases and V 8 bases, and 6 bases lay outside the gene matches. This CDR3 is 13 amino acids long. The germline V gene encodes CDR1 MNHEY and CDR2 SMNVEV (reference sequence). The CDR3 DNA follows: TGTGCCAGCGGCCGGACAGGGCGTGAAAAACTGTTTTTT. Encoded protein: CASGRTGREKLFF.

As for this clone: The sample contains more than one DNA sequence encoding this CDR3. The chain has TRBV7-3 and TRBJ1-1; D ambiguous. From germline, CDR1 is SGHTA and CDR2 FQGTGA. This CDR3 is built from 13 residues. The V gene lost 0 bases and the J gene lost 2 bases, with 4 bases spanning the gap. This CDR3 reads CASSLTGNTEAFF. The CDR3 bases are TGTGCCAGCAGCTTAACCGGAAACACTGAAGCTTTCTTT.

Notes on this clone: At the DNA level, this CDR3 is encoded by other sequences in the same sample as well. The chain joins TRBV9 to TRBJ2-5; 7 nucleotides align to TRBD2. The CDR3 loop spans 14 amino acids. Unmatched junction bases numbered 5, after V lost 4 bases and J lost 2 bases. CDR1 is SGDLS and CDR2 is YYNGEE in the germline V gene. CDR3 DNA: TGTGCCAGCAGCCCCGGGGGGAGTCAAGAGACCCAGTACTTC. As protein: CASSPGGSQETQYF.

V gene TRBV6-5 combines with J gene TRBJ2-7, with 7 positions matching TRBD2. V lost 2 bases to trimming and J lost 7 bases; unmatched junction nucleotides: 5. Germline CDR1 is MNHEY and CDR2 is SVGAGI. The CDR3 totals 13 residues. The CDR3 DNA sequence: TGTGCCAGCAGTTACGTGAGGGAGGGGGAGCAGTACTTC. It specifies CASSYVREGEQYF.

The chain has TRBV28 and TRBJ1-2, with a weak D call TRBD1 (6 bases). The germline CDR1 and CDR2 sequences are MDHEN and SYDVKM. The CDR3 loop spans 16 amino acids. The V and J ends lost 11 bases and 4 bases respectively, with 26 bases between them. The CDR3 protein is CAVDRIMGGAGYGYTF. In DNA, the CDR3 is TGTGCCGTCGACCGAATAATGGGGGGCGCCGGCTATGGCTACACCTTC.

This chain links TRBV27 with TRBJ2-1, with TRBD1 matching 8 bases. Per the germline V gene, CDR1 is MNHEY and CDR2 is SMNVEV (reference sequence). Trimming removed 6 bases from V and 3 bases from J; junction bases left unmatched: 7. This CDR3 spans 15 amino acids. The CDR3 sequence is CASRVPGTGYNEQFF. CDR3 DNA sequence: TGTGCCAGCAGGGTGCCCGGGACAGGCTACAATGAGCAGTTCTTC.

This rearrangement joins TRBV28 to TRBJ2-7; 9 nucleotides agree with TRBD1. The CDR3 has 15 residues. The V segment lost 4 bases and the J segment 3 bases; nucleotides outside the gene matches: 7. Germline values: CDR1 MDHEN, CDR2 SYDVKM. CDR3 residues: CASSSGQGYFYEQYF. The CDR3 nucleotides are TGTGCCAGCAGTTCAGGACAGGGGTATTTCTACGAGCAGTACTTC.

V usage is TRBV11-1 and J usage is TRBJ2-3; possibly TRBD1 or TRBD2 for D (6 bases each). Germline CDR1 SGHAT, CDR2 FQDESV (reference sequence). The CDR3 loop spans 15 amino acids. Trimming removed 1 base from V and 1 base from J, with 9 bases in between. The CDR3 DNA reads as TGTGCCAGCAGCTTAGGGGGGGCCCGCACAGATACGCAGTATTTT. It translates to CASSLGGARTDTQYF.

V gene TRBV28 combines with J gene TRBJ2-3, with TRBD2 matching over 7 bases. Germline CDR1 MDHEN, CDR2 SYDVKM. V lost 7 bases to trimming and J lost 3 bases; unmatched junction nucleotides: 10. This CDR3 has 15 residues. CDR3 amino acids: CASNNAASGTDTQYF. The DNA of the CDR3 is TGTGCCAGCAACAACGCGGCTAGCGGTACAGATACGCAGTATTTT.

This chain links TRBV15 with TRBJ1-5, with D perhaps matching TRBD1 (5 bases). This CDR3 contains 15 residues. Germline CDR1 reads LNHNV; CDR2 reads YYDKDF (reference sequence). Trimming removed 2 bases at V and 0 bases at J, with 8 bases between. In DNA, the CDR3 is TGTGCCACCAGCAGAAGGGGAAATAGCAATCAGCCCCAGCATTTT. It is translated as CATSRRGNSNQPQHF. The variable domain in full, completed from reference TRBV15 and TRBJ1-5, reads DAMVIQNPRYQVTQFGKPVTLSCSQTLNHNVMYWYQQKSSQAPKLLFHYYDKDFNNEADTPDNFQSRRPNTSFCFLDIRSPGLGDTAMYLCATSRRGNSNQPQHFGDGTRLSIL.